The TCR beta chain described here comes from a study of T cell repertoires in cytomegalovirus infection. V gave up 6 bases and J gave up 5 bases, with 10 bases separating them. The CDR3 loop spans 12 amino acids. CDR1 is SEHNR, CDR2 FQNEAQ, per germline (reference sequence). This clonotype was recorded a few times. Its antigen remains unidentified. MiXCR, run by TCRdb on the reads, gives a single entry per CDR3 protein. The table has around 900,000 distinct CDR3 sequences, roughly 30% seen once. The chain joins TRBV7-9 to TRBJ2-5; unclear D gene. The receptor was derived from a human donor in good health (CMV status not recorded). Some clones in this sample may be carry-over from other donors' samples. The starting material was cultured CD8+ T cells from PBMCs, obtained from culture after CMV antigen stimulation. The CDR3 spells CASREALETQYF. The CDR3 coding sequence is TGTGCCAGCAGAGAGGCCCTTGAGACCCAGTACTTC.